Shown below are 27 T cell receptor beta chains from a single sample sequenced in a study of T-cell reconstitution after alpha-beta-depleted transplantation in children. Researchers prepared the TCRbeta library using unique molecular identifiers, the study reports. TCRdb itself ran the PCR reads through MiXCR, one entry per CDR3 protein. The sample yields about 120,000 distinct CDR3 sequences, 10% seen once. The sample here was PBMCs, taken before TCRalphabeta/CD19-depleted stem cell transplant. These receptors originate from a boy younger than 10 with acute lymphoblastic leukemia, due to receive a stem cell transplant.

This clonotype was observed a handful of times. The chain's CDR3 is CASSPPLGLTYEQYF. In DNA form, the CDR3 reads TGTGCCAGCAGTCCACCCTTGGGTCTCACCTACGAGCAGTACTTC. The chain carries TRBV5-6 and TRBJ2-7, with D unclear. The germline V and J ends were trimmed by 5 bases and 2 bases, with 17 bases remaining between them. Germline V gene lookup returns CDR1 SGHDT and CDR2 YYEEEE. The CDR3 contains 15 residues.

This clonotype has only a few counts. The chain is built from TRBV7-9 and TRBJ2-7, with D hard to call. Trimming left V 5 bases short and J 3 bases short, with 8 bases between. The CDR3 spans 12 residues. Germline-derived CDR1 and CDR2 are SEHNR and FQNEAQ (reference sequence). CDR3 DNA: TGTGCCAGCAGCCCCGGGTACTACGAGCAGTACTTC. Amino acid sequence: CASSPGYYEQYF.

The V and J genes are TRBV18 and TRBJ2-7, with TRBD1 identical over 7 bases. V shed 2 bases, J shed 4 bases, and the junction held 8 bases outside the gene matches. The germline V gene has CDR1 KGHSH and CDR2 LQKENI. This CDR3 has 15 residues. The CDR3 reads CASSPWRQGLYEQYF. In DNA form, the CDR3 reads TGTGCCAGCTCACCATGGAGACAGGGATTGTACGAGCAGTACTTC.

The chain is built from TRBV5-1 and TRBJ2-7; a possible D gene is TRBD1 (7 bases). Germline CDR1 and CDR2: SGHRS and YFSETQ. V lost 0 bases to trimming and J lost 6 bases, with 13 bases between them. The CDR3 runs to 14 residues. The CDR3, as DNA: TGCGCCAGCAGCTTGGGGAGGGGGCGAGGCGAGCAGTACTTC. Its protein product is CASSLGRGRGEQYF.

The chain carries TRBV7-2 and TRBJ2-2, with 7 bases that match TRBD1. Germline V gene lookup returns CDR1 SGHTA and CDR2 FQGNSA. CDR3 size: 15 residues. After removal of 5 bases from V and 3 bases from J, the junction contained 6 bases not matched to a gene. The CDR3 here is CASSKGQPYTGELFF. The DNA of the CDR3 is TGTGCCAGCAGCAAGGGACAGCCCTACACCGGGGAGCTGTTTTTT. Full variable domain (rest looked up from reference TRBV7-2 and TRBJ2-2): GAGVSQSPSNKVTEKGKDVELRCDPISGHTALYWYRQSLGQGLEFLIYFQGNSAPDKSGLPSDRFSAERTGGSVSTLTIQRTQQEDSAVYLCASSKGQPYTGELFFGEGSRLTVL.

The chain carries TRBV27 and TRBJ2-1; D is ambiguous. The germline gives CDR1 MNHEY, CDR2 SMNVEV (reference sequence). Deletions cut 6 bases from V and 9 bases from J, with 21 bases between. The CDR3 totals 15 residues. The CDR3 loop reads CASSLAGVGGTEQFF. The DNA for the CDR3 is TGTGCCAGCAGCCTGGCCGGCGTAGGCGGCACTGAGCAGTTCTTC.

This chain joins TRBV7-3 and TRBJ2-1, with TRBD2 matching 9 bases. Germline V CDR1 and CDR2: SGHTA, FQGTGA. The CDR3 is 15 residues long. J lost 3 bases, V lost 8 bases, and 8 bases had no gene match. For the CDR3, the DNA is TGTGCCAGCTCCCCCCTGACTAGCGGCTACAATGAGCAGTTCTTC. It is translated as CASSPLTSGYNEQFF.

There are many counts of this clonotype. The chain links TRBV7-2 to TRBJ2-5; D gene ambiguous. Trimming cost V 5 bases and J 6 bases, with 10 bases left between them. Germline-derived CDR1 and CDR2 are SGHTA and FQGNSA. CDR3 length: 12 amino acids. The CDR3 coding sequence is TGTGCCAGCAGCCCTAGGGCGCAGACCCAGTACTTC. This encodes CASSPRAQTQYF. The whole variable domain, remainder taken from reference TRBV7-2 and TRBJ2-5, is GAGVSQSPSNKVTEKGKDVELRCDPISGHTALYWYRQSLGQGLEFLIYFQGNSAPDKSGLPSDRFSAERTGGSVSTLTIQRTQQEDSAVYLCASSPRAQTQYFGPGTRLLVL.

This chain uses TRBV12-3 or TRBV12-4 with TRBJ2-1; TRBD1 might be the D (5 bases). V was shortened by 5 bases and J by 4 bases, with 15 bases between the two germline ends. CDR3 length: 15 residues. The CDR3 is CASSPQYQGYNEQFF. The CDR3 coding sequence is TGTGCCAGCAGTCCGCAATATCAGGGATACAATGAGCAGTTCTTC.

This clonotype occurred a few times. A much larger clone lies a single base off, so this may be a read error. The CDR3 loop reads CASTTVPGLAGVQTLYEQYF. CDR3 coding DNA: TGTGCCAGCACTACCGTACCGGGACTAGCGGGAGTACAGACGCTGTACGAGCAGTACTTC. This rearrangement joins TRBV12-3 or TRBV12-4 to TRBJ2-7; 14 bases fit TRBD2. This CDR3 is 20 amino acids long. V was clipped by 7 bases and J by 4 bases; unmatched bases: 21.

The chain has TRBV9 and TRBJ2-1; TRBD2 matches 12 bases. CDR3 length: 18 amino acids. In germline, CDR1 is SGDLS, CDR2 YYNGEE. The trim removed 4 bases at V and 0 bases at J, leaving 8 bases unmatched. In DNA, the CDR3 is TGTGCCAGCAGCCCGGGCGGACTAGCGGGAAGCTCCTACAATGAGCAGTTCTTC. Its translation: CASSPGGLAGSSYNEQFF.

CDR3 amino acids: CASQSFRGLAGRYEQYF. The CDR3 DNA follows: TGTGCCAGCCAGAGTTTTAGGGGACTAGCGGGACGCTACGAGCAGTACTTC. The chain employs TRBV28 and TRBJ2-7, with TRBD2 identical over 13 bases. Looked up from germline, CDR1 is MDHEN and CDR2 is SYDVKM. The CDR3 has 17 residues. J lost 3 bases, V lost 8 bases, and 13 bases had no gene match.

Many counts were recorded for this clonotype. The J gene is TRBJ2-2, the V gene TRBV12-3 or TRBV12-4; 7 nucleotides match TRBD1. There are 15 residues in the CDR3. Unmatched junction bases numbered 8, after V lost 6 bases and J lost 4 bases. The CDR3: CASRVGGAGTGELFF. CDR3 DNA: TGTGCCAGCAGAGTAGGGGGCGCTGGCACCGGGGAGCTGTTTTTT.

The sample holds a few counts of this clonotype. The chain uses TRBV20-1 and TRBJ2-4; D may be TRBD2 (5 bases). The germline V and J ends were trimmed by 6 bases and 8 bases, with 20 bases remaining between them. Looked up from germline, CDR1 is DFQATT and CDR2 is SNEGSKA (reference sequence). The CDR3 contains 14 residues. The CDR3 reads CSAGETDLRHIQYF. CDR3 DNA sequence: TGCAGTGCCGGGGAGACCGACCTCAGGCACATTCAGTACTTC.

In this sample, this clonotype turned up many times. In DNA form, the CDR3 reads TGTGCCAGCAGCTTGGGGGGACTAGCGGGAGCCTACAATGAGCAGTTCTTC. This encodes CASSLGGLAGAYNEQFF. The chain couples TRBV5-6 to TRBJ2-1, with TRBD2 matching over 14 bases. The CDR3 is made up of 17 amino acids. Germline V gene lookup returns CDR1 SGHDT and CDR2 YYEEEE. With V trimmed by 0 bases and J by 2 bases, 1 base remained unmatched.

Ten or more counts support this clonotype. CDR3 nucleotide sequence: TGTGCCAGCAGCTTAATCCGAGACACGAGCCTAAGTGGGTCCCTCCACTTT. It specifies CASSLIRDTSLSGSLHF. The chain couples TRBV11-2 to TRBJ1-6, with D hard to call. Germline V gene sequence: CDR1 SGHAT, CDR2 FQNNGV. The CDR3 covers 17 residues. Trimming removed 2 bases from V and 14 bases from J, with 25 bases in between.

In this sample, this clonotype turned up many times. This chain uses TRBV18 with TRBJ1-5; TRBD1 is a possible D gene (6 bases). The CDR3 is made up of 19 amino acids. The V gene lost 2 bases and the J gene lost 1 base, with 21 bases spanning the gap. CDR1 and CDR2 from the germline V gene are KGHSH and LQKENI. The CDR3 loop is CASSPVELDRNPSNQPQHF. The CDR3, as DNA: TGTGCCAGCTCACCAGTGGAACTGGACAGAAACCCGAGCAATCAGCCCCAGCATTTT.

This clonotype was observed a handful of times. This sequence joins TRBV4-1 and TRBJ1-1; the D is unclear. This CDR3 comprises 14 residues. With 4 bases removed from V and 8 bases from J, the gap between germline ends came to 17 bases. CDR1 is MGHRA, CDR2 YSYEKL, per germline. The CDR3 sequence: CASSPNYSYREAFF. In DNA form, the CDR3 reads TGCGCCAGCAGCCCGAACTACAGCTACCGAGAAGCTTTCTTT.

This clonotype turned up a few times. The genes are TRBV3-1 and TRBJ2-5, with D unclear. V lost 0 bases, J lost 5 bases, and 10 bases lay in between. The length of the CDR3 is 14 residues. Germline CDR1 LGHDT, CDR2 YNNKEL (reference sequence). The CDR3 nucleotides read TGTGCCAGCAGCCAAGATGCGCTCCGGGAGACCCAGTACTTC. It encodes CASSQDALRETQYF.

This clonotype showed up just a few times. CDR3 DNA: TGTGCCAGCAGTGATGAGCGGACAGGGTTAAAGAACATTCAGTACTTC. It codes for CASSDERTGLKNIQYF. The chain uses TRBV2 and TRBJ2-4, with 8 bases matching TRBD1. The CDR3 has 16 amino acids. CDR1 is SNHLY and CDR2 is FYNNEI in the germline V gene. The trim removed 3 bases at V and 7 bases at J, leaving 11 bases unmatched.

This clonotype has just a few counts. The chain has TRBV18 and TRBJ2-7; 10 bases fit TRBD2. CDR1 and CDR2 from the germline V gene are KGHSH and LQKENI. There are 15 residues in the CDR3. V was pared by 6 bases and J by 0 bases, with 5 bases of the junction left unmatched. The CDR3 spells CASSPGLADSYEQYF. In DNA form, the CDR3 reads TGTGCCAGCTCCCCCGGACTAGCGGACTCCTACGAGCAGTACTTC.

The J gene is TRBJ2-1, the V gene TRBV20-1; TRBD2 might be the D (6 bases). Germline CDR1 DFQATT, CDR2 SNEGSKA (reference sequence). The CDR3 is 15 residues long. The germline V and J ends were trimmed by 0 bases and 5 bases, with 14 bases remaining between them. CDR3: CSARDHLGLDNEQFF. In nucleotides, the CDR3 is TGCAGTGCTAGAGATCATCTGGGACTTGACAATGAGCAGTTCTTC.

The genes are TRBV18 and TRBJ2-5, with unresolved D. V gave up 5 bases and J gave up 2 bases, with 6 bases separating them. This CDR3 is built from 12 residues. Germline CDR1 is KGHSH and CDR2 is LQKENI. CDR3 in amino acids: CASSSLQETQYF. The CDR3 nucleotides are TGTGCCAGCTCATCCTTACAAGAGACCCAGTACTTC.

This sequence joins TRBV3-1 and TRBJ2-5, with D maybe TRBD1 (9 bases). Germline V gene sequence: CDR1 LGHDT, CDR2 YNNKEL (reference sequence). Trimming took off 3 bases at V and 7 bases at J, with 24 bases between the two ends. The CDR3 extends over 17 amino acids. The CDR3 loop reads CASSHQTGTGTSGTQYF. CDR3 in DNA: TGTGCCAGCAGCCATCAAACCGGGACAGGGACTAGTGGGACCCAGTACTTC.

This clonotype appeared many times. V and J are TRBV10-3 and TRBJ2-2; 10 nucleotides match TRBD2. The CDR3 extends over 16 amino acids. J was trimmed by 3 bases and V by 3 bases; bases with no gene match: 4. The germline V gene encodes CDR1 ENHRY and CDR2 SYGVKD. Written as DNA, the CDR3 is TGTGCCATCAGTGAATACGGACTAGCGGACACCGGGGAGCTGTTTTTT. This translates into CAISEYGLADTGELFF.

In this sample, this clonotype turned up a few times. CDR3: CASSPRGGELFF. The CDR3 DNA is TGTGCCAGCAGCCCCCGGGGCGGGGAGCTGTTTTTT. V is TRBV3-1 and J is TRBJ2-2; D is perhaps TRBD2 (5 bases). The V gene's germline CDR1 is LGHDT and CDR2 YNNKEL (reference sequence). This CDR3 spans 12 amino acids. V lost 4 bases and J 7 bases, leaving 7 bases between the germline ends. The variable domain in full, completed from reference TRBV3-1 and TRBJ2-2, reads DTAVSQTPKYLVTQMGNDKSIKCEQNLGHDTMYWYKQDSKKFLKIMFSYNNKELIINETVPNRFSPKSPDKAHLNLHINSLELGDSAVYFCASSPRGGELFFGEGSRLTVL.

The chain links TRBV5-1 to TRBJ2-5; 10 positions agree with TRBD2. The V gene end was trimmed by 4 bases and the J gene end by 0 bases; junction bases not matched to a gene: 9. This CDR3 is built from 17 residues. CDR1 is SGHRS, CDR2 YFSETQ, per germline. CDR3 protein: CASSPFLGLADQETQYF. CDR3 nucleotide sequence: TGCGCCAGCAGCCCCTTCCTAGGACTAGCGGACCAAGAGACCCAGTACTTC.